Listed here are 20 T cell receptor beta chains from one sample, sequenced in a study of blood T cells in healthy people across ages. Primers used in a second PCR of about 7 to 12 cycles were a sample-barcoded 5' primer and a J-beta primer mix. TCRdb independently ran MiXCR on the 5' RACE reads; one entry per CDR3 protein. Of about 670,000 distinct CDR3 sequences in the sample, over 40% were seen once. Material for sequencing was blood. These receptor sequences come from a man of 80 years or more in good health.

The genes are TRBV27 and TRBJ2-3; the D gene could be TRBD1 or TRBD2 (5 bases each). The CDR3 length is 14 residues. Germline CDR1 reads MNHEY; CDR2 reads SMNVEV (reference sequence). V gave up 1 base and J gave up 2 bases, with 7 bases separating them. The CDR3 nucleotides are TGTGCCAGCAGTTTATTGGGGGACACAGATACGCAGTATTTT. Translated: CASSLLGDTDTQYF.

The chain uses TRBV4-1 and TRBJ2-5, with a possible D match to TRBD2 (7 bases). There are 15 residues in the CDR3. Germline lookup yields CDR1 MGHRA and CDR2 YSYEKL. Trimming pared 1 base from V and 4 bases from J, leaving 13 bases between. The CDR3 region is CASSQGPGGAETQYF. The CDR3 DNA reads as TGCGCCAGCAGCCAAGGTCCGGGGGGCGCAGAGACCCAGTACTTC.

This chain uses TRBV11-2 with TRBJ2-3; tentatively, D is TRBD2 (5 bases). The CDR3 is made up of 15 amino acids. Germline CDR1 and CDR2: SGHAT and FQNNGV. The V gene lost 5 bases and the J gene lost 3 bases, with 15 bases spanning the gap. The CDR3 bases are TGTGCCAGCAGCCCGGGATCGCGAGATACAGATACGCAGTATTTT. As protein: CASSPGSRDTDTQYF.

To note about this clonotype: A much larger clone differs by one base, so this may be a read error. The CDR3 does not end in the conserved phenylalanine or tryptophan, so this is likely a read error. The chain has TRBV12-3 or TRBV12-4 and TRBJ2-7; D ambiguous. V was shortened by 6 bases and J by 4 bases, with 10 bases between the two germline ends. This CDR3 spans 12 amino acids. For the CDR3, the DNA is TGTGCCAGCAGCCCCTGGGGTTACGAGCAGTACTTG. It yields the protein CASSPWGYEQYL.

The CDR3 DNA reads as TGTGCCATCCGGGACGGGGGCTACACCTTC. This translates into CAIRDGGYTF. The rearrangement uses TRBV2 and TRBJ1-2; maybe TRBD1 (5 bases). V lost 10 bases to trimming and J lost 8 bases, with 11 bases between them. The CDR3 has 10 residues. The germline CDR1 and CDR2 sequences are SNHLY and FYNNEI. Full variable domain (missing parts from reference TRBV2 and TRBJ1-2): EPEVTQTPSHQVTQMGQEVILRCVPISNHLYFYWYRQILGQKVEFLVSFYNNEISEKSEIFDDQFSVERPDGSNFTLKIRSTKLEDSAMYFCAIRDGGYTFGSGTRLTVV.

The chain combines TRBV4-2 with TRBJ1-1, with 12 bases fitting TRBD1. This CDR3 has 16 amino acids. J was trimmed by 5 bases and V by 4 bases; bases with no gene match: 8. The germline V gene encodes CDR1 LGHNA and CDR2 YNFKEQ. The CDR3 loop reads CASSPGTGGGGTEAFF. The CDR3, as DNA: TGTGCCAGCAGCCCGGGGACAGGGGGCGGAGGGACTGAAGCTTTCTTT.

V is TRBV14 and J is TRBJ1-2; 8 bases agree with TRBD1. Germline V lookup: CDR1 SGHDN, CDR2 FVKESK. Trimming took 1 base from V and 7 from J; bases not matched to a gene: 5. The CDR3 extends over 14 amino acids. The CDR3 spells CASSQATGAAGYTF. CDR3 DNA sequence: TGTGCCAGCAGCCAAGCGACAGGGGCGGCTGGCTACACCTTC.

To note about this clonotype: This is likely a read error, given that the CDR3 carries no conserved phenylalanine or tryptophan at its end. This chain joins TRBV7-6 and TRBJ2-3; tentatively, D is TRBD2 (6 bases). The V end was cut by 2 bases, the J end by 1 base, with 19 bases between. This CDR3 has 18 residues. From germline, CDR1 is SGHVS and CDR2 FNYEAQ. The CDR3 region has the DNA TGTGCCAGCAGCTTAACCCTTGAGGACTGGAGGGGCACAGATACGCAGTATCTT. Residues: CASSLTLEDWRGTDTQYL.

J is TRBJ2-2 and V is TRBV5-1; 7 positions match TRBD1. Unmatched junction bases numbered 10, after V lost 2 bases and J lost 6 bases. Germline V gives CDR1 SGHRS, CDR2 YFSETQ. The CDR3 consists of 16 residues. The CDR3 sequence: CASSLATGRAAGELFF. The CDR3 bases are TGCGCCAGCAGCTTAGCGACAGGGCGCGCTGCCGGGGAGCTGTTTTTT. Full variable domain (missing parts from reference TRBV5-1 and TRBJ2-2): KAGVTQTPRYLIKTRGQQVTLSCSPISGHRSVSWYQQTPGQGLQFLFEYFSETQRNKGNFPGRFSGRQFSNSRSEMNVSTLELGDSALYLCASSLATGRAAGELFFGEGSRLTVL.

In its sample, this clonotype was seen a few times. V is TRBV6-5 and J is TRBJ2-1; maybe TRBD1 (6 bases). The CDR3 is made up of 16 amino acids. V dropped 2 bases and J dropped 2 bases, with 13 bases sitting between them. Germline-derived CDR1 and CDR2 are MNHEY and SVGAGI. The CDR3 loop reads CASSYVKGGTYNEQFF. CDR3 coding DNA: TGTGCCAGCAGTTACGTAAAAGGGGGAACCTACAATGAGCAGTTCTTC.

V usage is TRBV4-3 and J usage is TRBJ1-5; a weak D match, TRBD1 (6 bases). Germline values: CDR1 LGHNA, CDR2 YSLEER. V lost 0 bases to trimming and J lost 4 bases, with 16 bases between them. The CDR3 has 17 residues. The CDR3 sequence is CASSQDHGTTGNQPQHF. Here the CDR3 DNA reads TGCGCCAGCAGCCAAGACCACGGGACAACTGGTAATCAGCCCCAGCATTTT.

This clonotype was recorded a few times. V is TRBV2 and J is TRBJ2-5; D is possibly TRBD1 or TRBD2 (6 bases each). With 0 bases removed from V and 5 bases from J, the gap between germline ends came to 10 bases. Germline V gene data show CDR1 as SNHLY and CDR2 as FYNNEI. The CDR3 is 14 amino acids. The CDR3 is CASSEALGGETQYF. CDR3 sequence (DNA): TGTGCCAGCAGTGAAGCGCTGGGGGGCGAGACCCAGTACTTC.

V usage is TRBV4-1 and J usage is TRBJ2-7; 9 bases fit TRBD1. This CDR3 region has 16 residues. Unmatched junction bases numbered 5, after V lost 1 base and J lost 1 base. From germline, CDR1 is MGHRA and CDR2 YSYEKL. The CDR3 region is CASSQVTGGASYEQYF. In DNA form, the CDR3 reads TGCGCCAGCAGCCAAGTCACAGGGGGCGCTTCCTACGAGCAGTACTTC.

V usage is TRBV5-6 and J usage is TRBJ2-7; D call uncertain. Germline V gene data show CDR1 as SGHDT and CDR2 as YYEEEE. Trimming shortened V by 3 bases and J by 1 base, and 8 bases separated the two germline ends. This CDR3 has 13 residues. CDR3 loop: CASSSVLSYEQYF. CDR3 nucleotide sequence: TGTGCCAGCAGCTCGGTTCTGTCCTACGAGCAGTACTTC.

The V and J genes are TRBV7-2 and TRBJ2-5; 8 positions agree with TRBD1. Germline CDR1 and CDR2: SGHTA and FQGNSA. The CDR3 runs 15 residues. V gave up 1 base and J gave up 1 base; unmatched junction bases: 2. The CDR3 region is CASSLGGQAQETQYF. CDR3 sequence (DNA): TGTGCCAGCAGCTTAGGGGGACAGGCCCAAGAGACCCAGTACTTC. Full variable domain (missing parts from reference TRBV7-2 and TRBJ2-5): GAGVSQSPSNKVTEKGKDVELRCDPISGHTALYWYRQSLGQGLEFLIYFQGNSAPDKSGLPSDRFSAERTGGSVSTLTIQRTQQEDSAVYLCASSLGGQAQETQYFGPGTRLLVL.

The CDR3 DNA follows: TGTGCCAGCAGTTATGGGCACTACCAAGAGACCCAGTACTTC. Encoded protein: CASSYGHYQETQYF. The genes are TRBV6-5 and TRBJ2-5; no definite D call. The CDR3 is 14 residues long. V was clipped by 3 bases and J by 0 bases, with 8 bases between them. Germline CDR1 MNHEY, CDR2 SVGAGI.

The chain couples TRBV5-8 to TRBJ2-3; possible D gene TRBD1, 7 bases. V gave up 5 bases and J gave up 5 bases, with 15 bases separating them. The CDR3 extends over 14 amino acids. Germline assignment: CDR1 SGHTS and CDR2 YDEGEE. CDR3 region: CASSQRQGGDTQYF. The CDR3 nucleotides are TGTGCCAGCAGTCAAAGACAGGGAGGAGATACGCAGTATTTT.

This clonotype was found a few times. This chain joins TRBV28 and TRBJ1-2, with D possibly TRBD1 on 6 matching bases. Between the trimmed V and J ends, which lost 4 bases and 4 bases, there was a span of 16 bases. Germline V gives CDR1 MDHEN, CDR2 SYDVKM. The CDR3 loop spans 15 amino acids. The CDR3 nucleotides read TGTGCCAGCAGTTCGAGCCGGGGGCCCCCCTATGGCTACACCTTC. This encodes CASSSSRGPPYGYTF.

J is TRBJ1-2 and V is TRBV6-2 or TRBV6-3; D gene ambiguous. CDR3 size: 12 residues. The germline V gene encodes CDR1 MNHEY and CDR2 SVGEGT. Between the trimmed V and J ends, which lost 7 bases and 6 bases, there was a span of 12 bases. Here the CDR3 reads CASKKKTDGYTF. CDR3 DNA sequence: TGTGCCAGCAAAAAGAAGACTGATGGCTACACCTTC.

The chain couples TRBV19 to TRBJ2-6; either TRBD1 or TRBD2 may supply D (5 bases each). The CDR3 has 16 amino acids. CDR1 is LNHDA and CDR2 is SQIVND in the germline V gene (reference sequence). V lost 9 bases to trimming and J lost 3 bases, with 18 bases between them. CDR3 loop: CASRRIGADGANVLTF. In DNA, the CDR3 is TGTGCCAGCAGACGAATCGGGGCGGATGGGGCCAACGTCCTGACTTTC.